The present entry profiles one T cell receptor beta chain with its context. Its specificity is not known. This entry belongs to a study of T-cell reconstitution after alpha-beta-depleted transplantation in children. Study-level results: After transplant, high TCRbeta diversity at day 60 in some patients arose from surviving recipient T cells and thymic progenitors. About two months after transplant, alpha-beta T cells reportedly came from several hundred expanded graft clones. T cells produced anew were the main source of T-cell counts and diversity one year after transplant.

Molecular barcoding with unique molecular identifiers was used for the TCRbeta library. TCRdb called the PCR reads again in MiXCR, with one record for every CDR3 protein. The data show over 200,000 distinct CDR3 sequences, approximately 15% seen once. The germline V gene has CDR1 SGHAT and CDR2 FQNNGV. The trim removed 1 base at V and 3 bases at J, leaving 5 bases unmatched. The CDR3 spans 15 residues. The chain employs TRBV11-2 and TRBJ2-7; TRBD1 matches 8 bases. Sequences were derived from PBMCs, mostly from graft donor cells, sampled 360 days after TCRalphabeta/CD19-depleted stem cell transplant. The receptor comes from a male patient aged 2 to 9 who had a stem cell transplant for acute lymphoblastic leukemia, so the T cells may come from the graft donor. CDR3 in amino acids: CASSLAPGGFYEQYF. The CDR3 DNA reads as TGTGCCAGCAGCTTAGCTCCAGGGGGCTTCTACGAGCAGTACTTC.